These 2 T cell receptor beta chains originate from one sample sequenced in a study of blood T cell repertoires in COVID-19 (dated by TCRdb to 2018 to 2020). The protocol used for the library was the immunoSEQ multiplex PCR assay. What TCRdb holds here is the immuneACCESS table cut down to in-frame rearrangements. Part of the clones is not present; checked against another copy, under half of the missing clones reflect an unresolved V gene, and the others are unexplained. The sample records 300,000 or so clones, about 86% of which are singletons. The ten top clones hold 0.95% to 1.5% of the sample. Sequenced: peripheral blood. Source of these receptors: a woman in her fifties or sixties with acute or convalescent COVID-19.

V usage is TRBV5-1 and J usage is TRBJ1-1; no clear D gene. V lost 0 bases and J 6 bases, leaving 12 bases between the germline ends. The CDR3 loop spans 14 amino acids. From germline, CDR1 is SGHRS and CDR2 YFSETQ. For the CDR3, the DNA is TGCGCCAGCAGCTTGGACAGACCCACCGCTGAAGCTTTCTTT. This encodes CASSLDRPTAEAFF.

The CDR3 sequence: CASCSTGGTDTQYF. As DNA, the CDR3 is TGTGCCAGTTGCTCGACAGGGGGCACAGATACGCAGTATTTT. V gene TRBV7-9 combines with J gene TRBJ2-3; TRBD1 matches at 8 bases. This CDR3 comprises 14 residues. CDR1 is SEHNR and CDR2 is FQNEAQ in the germline V gene (reference sequence). The junction had 6 bases not matched to a gene; V was cut back by 9 bases and J by 1 base.